These T cell receptor beta chains were read from a single sample in a study of blood T cells in healthy people across ages. TCRdb re-analysed the 5' RACE reads in MiXCR, keeping a single row per CDR3 protein. The sample has about 620,000 distinct CDR3 sequences; 40% to 65% are singletons. Sequencing was performed on blood. These receptor sequences come from a woman aged 80 or over in good health. Both conserved end residues are part of each CDR3. The order of the fields is J gene, clone size, V gene, CDR3 length, D gene, CDR3 protein, CDR3 DNA. A D gene is named only where the DNA matches it firmly. A clone size is listed for some rows: how often the clone was seen (once, few, many), or a class if it is expanded.

J: TRBJ2-5
size: -
V: TRBV6-5
length: 15
D: -
CDR3: CASSYGPPGQETQYF
DNA: TGTGCCAGCAGTTACGGACCGCCGGGGCAAGAGACCCAGTACTTC

J: TRBJ2-2
size: few
V: TRBV2
length: 13
D: -
CDR3: CASTAANTGELFF
DNA: TGTGCCAGCACGGCAGCGAACACCGGGGAGCTGTTTTTT

J: TRBJ2-7
size: -
V: TRBV12-5
length: 13
D: -
CDR3: CASGLGIVYEQYF
DNA: TGTGCTAGTGGACTAGGGATAGTTTACGAGCAGTACTTC

J: TRBJ2-7
size: few
V: TRBV7-2
length: 14
D: TRBD2
CDR3: CASSSRSGSYEQYF
DNA: TGTGCCAGCAGCTCCCGCAGCGGGAGCTACGAGCAGTACTTC

J: TRBJ1-5
size: -
V: TRBV3-1
length: 15
D: -
CDR3: CASSPAPPPNQPQHF
DNA: TGTGCCAGCAGCCCTGCTCCCCCTCCGAATCAGCCCCAGCATTTT

J: TRBJ2-3
size: -
V: TRBV6-5
length: 15
D: -
CDR3: CASSYSAGFTDTQYF
DNA: TGTGCCAGCAGTTACTCGGCGGGTTTCACAGATACGCAGTATTTT

J: TRBJ2-1
size: many
V: TRBV5-4
length: 16
D: TRBD1
CDR3: CASSPPTGTGGLEQFF
DNA: TGTGCCAGCAGCCCACCTACCGGGACAGGGGGCCTTGAGCAGTTCTTC

J: TRBJ2-3
size: -
V: TRBV6-5
length: 13
D: -
CDR3: CASGVGVTDTQYF
DNA: TGTGCCAGCGGGGTGGGGGTCACAGATACGCAGTATTTT

J: TRBJ2-5
size: -
V: TRBV5-1
length: 13
D: TRBD1
CDR3: CASSPQQGETQYF
DNA: TGCGCCAGCAGCCCCCAACAGGGGGAGACCCAGTACTTC

J: TRBJ1-6
size: many
V: TRBV6-6
length: 17
D: TRBD1
CDR3: CASSFPGGDLYNSPLHF
DNA: TGTGCCAGCAGTTTTCCAGGGGGCGACCTCTATAATTCACCCCTCCACTTT

J: TRBJ1-1
size: -
V: TRBV3-1
length: 17
D: -
CDR3: CASSQGDGFFLNTEAFF
DNA: TGTGCCAGCAGCCAAGGCGACGGTTTCTTTTTGAACACTGAAGCTTTCTTT

J: TRBJ2-3
size: -
V: TRBV5-1
length: 19
D: TRBD2
CDR3: CASSLETSGGSYSTDTQYF
DNA: TGCGCCAGCAGCTTGGAGACTAGCGGGGGATCTTATAGCACAGATACGCAGTATTTT

J: TRBJ2-1
size: -
V: TRBV7-2
length: 17
D: -
CDR3: CASSSQPGGPPYNEQFF
DNA: TGTGCCAGCAGCTCACAGCCCGGGGGCCCCCCTTACAATGAGCAGTTCTTC

J: TRBJ2-1
size: many
V: TRBV29-1
length: 13
D: TRBD2
CDR3: CSVSGRANDEQFF
DNA: TGCAGCGTGAGCGGGAGGGCGAACGATGAGCAGTTCTTC

J: TRBJ1-2
size: many
V: TRBV10-3
length: 17
D: TRBD1
CDR3: CAISETIQGADNYGYTF
DNA: TGTGCCATCAGTGAGACCATACAGGGGGCCGACAACTATGGCTACACCTTC

J: TRBJ2-1
size: -
V: TRBV3-1
length: 16
D: TRBD2
CDR3: CASSQPPRLADNEQFF
DNA: TGTGCCAGCAGCCAGCCTCCCCGACTAGCGGATAATGAGCAGTTCTTC

J: TRBJ1-5
size: -
V: TRBV15
length: 17
D: -
CDR3: CATSRERAGRRYQPQHF
DNA: TGTGCCACCAGCAGAGAGAGGGCAGGACGAAGGTATCAGCCCCAGCATTTT

J: TRBJ2-1
size: -
V: TRBV7-2
length: 14
D: TRBD2
CDR3: CASSLAAGANEQFF
DNA: TGTGCCAGCAGCTTAGCCGCGGGAGCTAATGAGCAGTTCTTC

J: TRBJ2-5
size: -
V: TRBV20-1
length: 14
D: TRBD1
CDR3: CSASPGTGDETQYF
DNA: TGCAGTGCTAGTCCCGGGACAGGGGATGAGACCCAGTACTTC

J: TRBJ2-5
size: few
V: TRBV11-2
length: 14
D: -
CDR3: CASSFGGAPHEQYF
DNA: TGTGCCAGCAGCTTTGGGGGGGCACCACATGAGCAGTACTTC

J: TRBJ2-7
size: few
V: TRBV7-6
length: 15
D: -
CDR3: CASSLGPDRIYEQYF
DNA: TGTGCCAGCAGCTTAGGGCCAGATAGGATCTACGAGCAGTACTTC

J: TRBJ2-2
size: many
V: TRBV27
length: 14
D: -
CDR3: CASSFGTLTGELFF
DNA: TGTGCCAGCAGTTTTGGTACGCTCACCGGGGAGCTGTTTTTT

J: TRBJ1-5
size: few
V: TRBV19
length: 14
D: TRBD1
CDR3: CASSSRQGNQPQHF
DNA: TGTGCCAGTAGTAGCCGACAGGGGAATCAGCCCCAGCATTTT

J: TRBJ2-3
size: -
V: TRBV10-3
length: 17
D: TRBD2
CDR3: CAISGSRGTSSTDTQYF
DNA: TGTGCCATCAGCGGGAGCCGGGGGACTAGTAGCACAGATACGCAGTATTTT

J: TRBJ2-7
size: few
V: TRBV18
length: 12
D: -
CDR3: CASAQQLYEQYF
DNA: TGTGCCAGCGCACAACAACTATACGAGCAGTACTTC

J: TRBJ2-1
size: many
V: TRBV20-1
length: 15
D: -
CDR3: CSARDLAGLGNEQFF
DNA: TGCAGTGCCAGGGACTTGGCAGGCCTAGGCAATGAGCAGTTCTTC

J: TRBJ2-7
size: few
V: TRBV3-1
length: 14
D: -
CDR3: CASSRSRGGVEQYF
DNA: TGTGCCAGCAGCCGGTCAAGAGGGGGAGTCGAGCAGTACTTC

J: TRBJ1-2
size: -
V: TRBV4-2
length: 16
D: -
CDR3: CASSTPTGRTNYGYTF
DNA: TGTGCCAGCAGCACCCCGACCGGCCGGACTAACTATGGCTACACCTTC

J: TRBJ1-6
size: many
V: TRBV12-3/TRBV12-4
length: 12
D: -
CDR3: CASTTGNSPLHF
DNA: TGTGCCAGCACCACGGGGAATTCACCCCTCCACTTT

J: TRBJ2-5
size: many
V: TRBV4-1
length: 16
D: -
CDR3: CASSQDQTSPQETQYF
DNA: TGCGCCAGCAGCCAAGATCAAACTAGCCCACAAGAGACCCAGTACTTC